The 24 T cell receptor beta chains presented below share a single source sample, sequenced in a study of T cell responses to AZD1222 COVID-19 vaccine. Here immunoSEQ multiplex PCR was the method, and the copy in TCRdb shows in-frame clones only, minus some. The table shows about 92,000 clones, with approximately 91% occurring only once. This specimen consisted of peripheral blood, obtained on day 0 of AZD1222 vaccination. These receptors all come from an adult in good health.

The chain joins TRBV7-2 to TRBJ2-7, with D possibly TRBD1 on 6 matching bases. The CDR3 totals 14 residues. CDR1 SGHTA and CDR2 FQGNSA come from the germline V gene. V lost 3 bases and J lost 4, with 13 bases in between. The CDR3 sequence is CASSFMAGEYEQYF. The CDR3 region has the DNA TGTGCCAGCAGCTTCATGGCAGGGGAATACGAGCAGTACTTC.

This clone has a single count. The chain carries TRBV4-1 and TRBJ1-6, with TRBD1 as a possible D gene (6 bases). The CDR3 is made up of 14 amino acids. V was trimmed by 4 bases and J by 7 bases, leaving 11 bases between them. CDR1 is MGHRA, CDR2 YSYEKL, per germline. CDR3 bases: TGCGCCAGCAGCCGGGGGGCGCCCAATTCACCCCTCCACTTT. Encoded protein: CASSRGAPNSPLHF.

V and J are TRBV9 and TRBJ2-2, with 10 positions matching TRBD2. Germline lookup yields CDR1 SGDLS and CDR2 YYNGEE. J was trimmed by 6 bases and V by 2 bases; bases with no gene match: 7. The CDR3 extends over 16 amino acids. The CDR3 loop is CASSVVSGGAPGELFF. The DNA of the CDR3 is TGTGCCAGCAGCGTGGTCAGCGGGGGGGCACCCGGGGAGCTGTTTTTT. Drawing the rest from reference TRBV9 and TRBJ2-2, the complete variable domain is DSGVTQTPKHLITATGQRVTLRCSPRSGDLSVYWYQQSLDQGLQFLIQYYNGEERAKGNILERFSAQQFPDLHSELNLSSLELGDSALYFCASSVVSGGAPGELFFGEGSRLTVL.

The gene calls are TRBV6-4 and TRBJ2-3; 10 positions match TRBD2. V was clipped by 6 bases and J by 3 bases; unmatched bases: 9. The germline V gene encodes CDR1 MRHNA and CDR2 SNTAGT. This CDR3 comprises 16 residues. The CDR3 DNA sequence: TGTGCCAGCAGCGATCTAGCGGGGGATAGGACAGATACGCAGTATTTT. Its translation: CASSDLAGDRTDTQYF.

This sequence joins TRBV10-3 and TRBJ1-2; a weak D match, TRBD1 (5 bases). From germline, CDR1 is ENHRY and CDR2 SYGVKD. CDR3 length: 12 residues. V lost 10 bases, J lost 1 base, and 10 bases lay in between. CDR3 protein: CATGTGNYGYTF. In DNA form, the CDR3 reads TGTGCCACCGGCACAGGTAACTATGGCTACACCTTC.

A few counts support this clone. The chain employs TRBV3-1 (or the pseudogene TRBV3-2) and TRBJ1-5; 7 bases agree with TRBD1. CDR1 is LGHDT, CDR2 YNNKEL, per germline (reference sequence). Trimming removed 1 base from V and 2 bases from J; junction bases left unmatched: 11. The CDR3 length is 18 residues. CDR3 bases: TGTGCCAGCAGCCAAGCCCTGAGACAGGGTAGTTGCAATCAGCCCCAGCATTTT. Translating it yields CASSQALRQGSCNQPQHF.

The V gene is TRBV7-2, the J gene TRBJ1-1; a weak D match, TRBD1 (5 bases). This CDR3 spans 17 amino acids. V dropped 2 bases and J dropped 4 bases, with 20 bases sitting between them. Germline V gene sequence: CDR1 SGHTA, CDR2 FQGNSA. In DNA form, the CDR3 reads TGTGCCAGCAGCTTATTTTGGAGGGGCGGGGATAGCACTGAAGCTTTCTTT. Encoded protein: CASSLFWRGGDSTEAFF.

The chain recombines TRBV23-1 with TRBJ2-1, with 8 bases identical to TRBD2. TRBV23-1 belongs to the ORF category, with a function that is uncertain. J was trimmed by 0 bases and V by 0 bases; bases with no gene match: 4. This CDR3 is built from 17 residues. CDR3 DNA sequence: TGCGCCAGCAGTCAATCAAAGCGGGGGAGCTCCTACAATGAGCAGTTCTTC. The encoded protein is CASSQSKRGSSYNEQFF.

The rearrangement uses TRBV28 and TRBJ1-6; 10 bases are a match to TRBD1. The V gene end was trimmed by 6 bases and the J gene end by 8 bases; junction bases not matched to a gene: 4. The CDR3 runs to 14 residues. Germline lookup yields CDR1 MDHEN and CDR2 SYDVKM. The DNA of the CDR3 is TGTGCCAGCAGCCAAGGACAGGGGGATTCACCCCTCCACTTT. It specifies CASSQGQGDSPLHF.

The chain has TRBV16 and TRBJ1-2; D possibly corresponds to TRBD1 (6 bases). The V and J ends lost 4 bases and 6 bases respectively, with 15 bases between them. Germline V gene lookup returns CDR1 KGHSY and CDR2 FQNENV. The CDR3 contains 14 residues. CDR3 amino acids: CASSRQQGRDGYTF. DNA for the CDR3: TGTGCCAGCAGCCGACAACAGGGACGGGATGGCTACACCTTC.

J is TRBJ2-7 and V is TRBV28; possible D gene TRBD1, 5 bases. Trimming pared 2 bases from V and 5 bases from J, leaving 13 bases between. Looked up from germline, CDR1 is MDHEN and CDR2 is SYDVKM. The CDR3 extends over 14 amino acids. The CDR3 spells CASSLRTRRNEQYF. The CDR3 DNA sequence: TGTGCCAGCAGTTTACGGACAAGGAGAAACGAGCAGTACTTC.

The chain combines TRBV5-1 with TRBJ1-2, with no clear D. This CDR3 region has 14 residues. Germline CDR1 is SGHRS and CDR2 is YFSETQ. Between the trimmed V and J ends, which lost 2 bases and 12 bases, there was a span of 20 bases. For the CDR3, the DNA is TGCGCCAGCAGCTTATCCCGTAGACGCGGCGAGGACACCTTC. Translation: CASSLSRRRGEDTF.

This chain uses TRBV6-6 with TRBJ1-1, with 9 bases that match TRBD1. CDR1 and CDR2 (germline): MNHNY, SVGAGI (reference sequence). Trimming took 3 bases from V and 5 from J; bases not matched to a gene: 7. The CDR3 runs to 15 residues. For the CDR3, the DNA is TGTGCCAGCAGTTATACAGGGGGCATTGGGACTGAAGCTTTCTTT. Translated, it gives CASSYTGGIGTEAFF.

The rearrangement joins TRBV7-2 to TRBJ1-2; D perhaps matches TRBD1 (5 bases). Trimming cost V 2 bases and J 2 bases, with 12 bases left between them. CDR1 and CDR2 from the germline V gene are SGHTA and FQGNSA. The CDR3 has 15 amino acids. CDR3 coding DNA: TGTGCCAGCAGCTTATGGGTAGGGGAGAACTATGGCTACACCTTC. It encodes CASSLWVGENYGYTF.

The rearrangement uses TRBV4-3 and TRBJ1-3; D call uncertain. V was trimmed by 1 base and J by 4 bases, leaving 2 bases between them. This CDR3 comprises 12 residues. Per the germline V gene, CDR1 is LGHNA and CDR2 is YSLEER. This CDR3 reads CASSQGGNTIYF. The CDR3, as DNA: TGCGCCAGCAGCCAAGGAGGAAACACCATATATTTT.

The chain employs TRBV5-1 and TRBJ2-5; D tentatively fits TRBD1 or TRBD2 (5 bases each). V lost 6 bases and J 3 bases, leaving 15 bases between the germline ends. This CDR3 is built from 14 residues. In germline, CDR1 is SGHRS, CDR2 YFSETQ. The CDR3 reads CASTPGPQEETQYF. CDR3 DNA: TGCGCCAGCACCCCGGGACCCCAGGAAGAGACCCAGTACTTC. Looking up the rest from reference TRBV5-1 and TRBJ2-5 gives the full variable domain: KAGVTQTPRYLIKTRGQQVTLSCSPISGHRSVSWYQQTPGQGLQFLFEYFSETQRNKGNFPGRFSGRQFSNSRSEMNVSTLELGDSALYLCASTPGPQEETQYFGPGTRLLVL.

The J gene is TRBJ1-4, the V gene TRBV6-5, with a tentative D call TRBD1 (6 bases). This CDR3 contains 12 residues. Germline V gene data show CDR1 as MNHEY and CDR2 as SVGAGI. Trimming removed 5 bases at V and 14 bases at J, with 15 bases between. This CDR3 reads CASSRTVFLLFF. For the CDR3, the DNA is TGTGCCAGCAGTAGGACAGTTTTTCTGCTGTTTTTT.

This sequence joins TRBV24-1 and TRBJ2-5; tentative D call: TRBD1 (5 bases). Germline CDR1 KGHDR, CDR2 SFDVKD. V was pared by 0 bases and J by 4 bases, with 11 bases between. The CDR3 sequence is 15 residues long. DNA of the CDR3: TGTGCCACCAGTGATTTGGGGCAGGGTGGAGAGACCCAGTACTTC. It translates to CATSDLGQGGETQYF.

The CDR3 nucleotides read TGTGCCAGCAGCCAGGGAGGGGGCACCGGGGAGCTGTTTTTT. Translating gives CASSQGGGTGELFF. The rearrangement links TRBV3-1 (or the pseudogene TRBV3-2) to TRBJ2-2; weak D call: TRBD2 (7 bases). The CDR3 is 14 amino acids. V lost 3 bases and J 4 bases, leaving 9 bases between the germline ends. In germline, CDR1 is LGHDT, CDR2 YNNKEL (reference sequence).

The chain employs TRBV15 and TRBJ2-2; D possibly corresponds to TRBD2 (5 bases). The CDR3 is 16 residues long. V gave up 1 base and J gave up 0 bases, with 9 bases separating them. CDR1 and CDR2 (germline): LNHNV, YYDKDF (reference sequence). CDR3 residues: CATSRAGITNTGELFF. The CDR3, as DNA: TGTGCCACCAGCAGAGCCGGGATAACGAACACCGGGGAGCTGTTTTTT.

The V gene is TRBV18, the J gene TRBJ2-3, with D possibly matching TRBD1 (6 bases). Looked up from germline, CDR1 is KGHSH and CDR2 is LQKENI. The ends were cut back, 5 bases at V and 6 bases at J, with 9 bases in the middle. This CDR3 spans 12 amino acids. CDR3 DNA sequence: TGTGCCAGCTCAAACAGGGTCGATACGCAGTATTTT. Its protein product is CASSNRVDTQYF.

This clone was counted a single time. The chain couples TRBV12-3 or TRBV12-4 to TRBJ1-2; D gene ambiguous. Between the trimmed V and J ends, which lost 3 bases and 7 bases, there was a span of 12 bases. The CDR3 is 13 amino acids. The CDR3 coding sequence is TGTGCCAGCAGTTTTGGCCGTGGTGTTGGCTACACCTTC. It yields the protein CASSFGRGVGYTF.

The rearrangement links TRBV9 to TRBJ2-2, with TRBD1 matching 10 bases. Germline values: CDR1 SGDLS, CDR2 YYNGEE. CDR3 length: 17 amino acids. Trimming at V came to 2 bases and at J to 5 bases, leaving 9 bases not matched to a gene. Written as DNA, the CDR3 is TGTGCCAGCAGCGTGCCCCGGGACAGGGGTATTACCGGGGAGCTGTTTTTT. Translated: CASSVPRDRGITGELFF.

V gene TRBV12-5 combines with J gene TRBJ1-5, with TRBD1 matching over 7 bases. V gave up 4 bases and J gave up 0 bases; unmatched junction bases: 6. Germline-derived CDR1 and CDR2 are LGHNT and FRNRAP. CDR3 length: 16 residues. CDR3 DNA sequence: TGTGCTAGTGGTTCGGGGACAGAGAATAGCAATCAGCCCCAGCATTTT. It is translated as CASGSGTENSNQPQHF.